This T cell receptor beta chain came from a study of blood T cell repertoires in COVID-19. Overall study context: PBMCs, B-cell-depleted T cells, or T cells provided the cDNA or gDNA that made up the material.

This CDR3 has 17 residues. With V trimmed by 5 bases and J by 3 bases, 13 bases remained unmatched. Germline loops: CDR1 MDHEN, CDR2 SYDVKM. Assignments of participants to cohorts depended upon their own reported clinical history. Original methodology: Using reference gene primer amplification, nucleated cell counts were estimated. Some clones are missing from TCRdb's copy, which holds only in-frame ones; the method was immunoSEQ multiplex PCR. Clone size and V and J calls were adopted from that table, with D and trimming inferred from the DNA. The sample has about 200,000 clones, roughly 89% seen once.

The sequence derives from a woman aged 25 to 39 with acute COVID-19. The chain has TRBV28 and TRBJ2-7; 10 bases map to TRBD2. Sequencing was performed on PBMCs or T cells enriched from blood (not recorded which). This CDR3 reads CASSPVSGGARVYEQYF. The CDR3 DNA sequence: TGTGCCAGCAGTCCTGTAAGCGGGGGGGCACGGGTCTACGAGCAGTACTTC.